The rows below give T cell receptor beta chains drawn from one sample of a study of shared clonotypes between healthy human individuals. Profiling relied on immunoSEQ multiplex PCR, and the TCRdb table lists in-frame clones only, not all of them. The sample lists 2,100,000 or so clones; approximately 94% were seen once. Sample: naive CD4+ T cells sorted from blood. All receptors come from a man between 18 and 35 years old in good health. Both conserved end residues are part of each CDR3. The D gene is left open where the match is weak. The listing skips clone size in some rows; elsewhere it reads once, few, many or a size class.

V	D	size	J	DNA	CDR3
TRBV9	TRBD2	.	TRBJ2-1	TGTGCCAGCAGCGTCGGTCTAGCGGGAGGGAAAAATGAGCAGTTCTTC	CASSVGLAGGKNEQFF
TRBV7-9	TRBD2	once	TRBJ2-3	TGTGCCAGCAGCCATAGCGGGGGGTCAGATACGCAGTATTTT	CASSHSGGSDTQYF
TRBV6-5	TRBD1	.	TRBJ2-7	TGTGCCAGCAGTAGAGACAGGGTGGGTGAGCAGTACTTC	CASSRDRVGEQYF
TRBV5-4	.	.	TRBJ1-1	TGTGCCAGCAGCTCGCCTGCGAGCTCCGCTCAAGCTTTCTTT	CASSSPASSAQAFF
TRBV29-1	.	.	TRBJ1-4	TGCAGCGTTGCGAGGGCAACTAATGAAAAACTGTTTTTT	CSVARATNEKLFF
TRBV5-1	TRBD1	.	TRBJ2-7	TGCGCCAGCAGCCCGAGGGACAGCTCCTACGAGCAGTACTTC	CASSPRDSSYEQYF
TRBV5-1	.	.	TRBJ2-2	TGCGCCAGCAGCTGGGGGACGGCGAACACCGGGGAGCTGTTTTTT	CASSWGTANTGELFF
TRBV5-1	.	.	TRBJ2-2	TGCGCCAGCAGCTTGCCTGCCGGGGAGCTGTTTTTT	CASSLPAGELFF
TRBV5-1	TRBD1	.	TRBJ2-7	TGCGCCAGCAGCCGCCCCGGGACAGGGACCTACGAGCAGTACTTC	CASSRPGTGTYEQYF
TRBV7-2	TRBD1	.	TRBJ1-1	TGTGCCAGCAGCTTCGACAGGGGGAACACTGAAGCTTTCTTT	CASSFDRGNTEAFF
TRBV7-2	.	.	TRBJ2-1	TGTGCCAGCAGCTTTGATGGGCTTGGGAACAATGAGCAGTTCTTC	CASSFDGLGNNEQFF
TRBV5-4	.	.	TRBJ1-1	TGTGCCAGCAGCCCACAGGGTAACACTGAAGCTTTCTTT	CASSPQGNTEAFF
TRBV18	.	.	TRBJ2-7	TGTGCCAGCTCACCAACGATGCCCTACGAGCAGTACTTC	CASSPTMPYEQYF
TRBV29-1	.	once	TRBJ2-7	TGCAGCGTTGAAGATCCGGCAGGGAGGCCCTACGAGCAGTACTTC	CSVEDPAGRPYEQYF
TRBV5-4	.	.	TRBJ1-3	TGTGCCAGCAGCTTGGGCTCAGTTGGAAACACCATATATTTT	CASSLGSVGNTIYF